These 28 T cell receptor beta chains share one sample of origin, sequenced in a study of T cells in Graves' hyperthyroidism and ophthalmopathy. RNA transcripts were the template for amplifying TCR beta CDR3 regions. HTBI primers were employed in a first-round RT-PCR of the TCR CDR3. Via MiXCR, TCRdb re-called the multiplex PCR reads, giving one row per CDR3 protein. Among some 490,000 distinct CDR3 sequences listed, 20% to 25% were seen once. Sample: blood. These receptor sequences come from a woman aged 65 to 85 with Graves' ophthalmopathy.

This clonotype was counted at least ten times. This chain uses TRBV2 with TRBJ1-5, with unresolved D. Germline assignment: CDR1 SNHLY and CDR2 FYNNEI. Trimming pared 6 bases from V and 3 bases from J, leaving 15 bases between. The CDR3 is 15 residues long. The CDR3 region has the DNA TGTGCCAGCAGGCCTGCTGGAGGGTTCAATCAGCCCCAGCATTTT. This codes for CASRPAGGFNQPQHF.

The V gene is TRBV5-1, the J gene TRBJ2-7, with D possibly being TRBD2 (6 bases). Deletions cut 4 bases from V and 9 bases from J, with 17 bases between. Germline V gene lookup returns CDR1 SGHRS and CDR2 YFSETQ. The CDR3 is made up of 13 amino acids. CDR3 nucleotides: TGCGCCAGCAGCCGCCTGACGACCGGGGGGCAGTACTTC. Its translation is CASSRLTTGGQYF.

The chain joins TRBV15 to TRBJ1-2; D not certain. The V gene lost 1 base and the J gene lost 2 bases, with 14 bases spanning the gap. The CDR3 extends over 16 amino acids. Germline V gene data show CDR1 as LNHNV and CDR2 as YYDKDF (reference sequence). CDR3 coding DNA: TGTGCCACCAGCAGAGCCCCCACCGCACTAAACTATGGCTACACCTTC. Translated: CATSRAPTALNYGYTF. Full variable domain (missing parts from reference TRBV15 and TRBJ1-2): DAMVIQNPRYQVTQFGKPVTLSCSQTLNHNVMYWYQQKSSQAPKLLFHYYDKDFNNEADTPDNFQSRRPNTSFCFLDIRSPGLGDTAMYLCATSRAPTALNYGYTFGSGTRLTVV.

The chain links TRBV6-1 to TRBJ1-1; D not certain. Trimming shortened V by 1 base and J by 2 bases, and 11 bases separated the two germline ends. Germline CDR1 is MNHNS and CDR2 is SASEGT. This CDR3 has 15 residues. CDR3 in amino acids: CASSEGPGLNTEAFF. CDR3 sequence (DNA): TGTGCCAGCAGTGAAGGTCCGGGCCTAAACACTGAAGCTTTCTTT.

This clonotype has just a few counts. V is TRBV28 and J is TRBJ1-4; possible D gene TRBD1, 5 bases. The germline V gene has CDR1 MDHEN and CDR2 SYDVKM. This CDR3 contains 17 residues. The ends were cut back, 2 bases at V and 7 bases at J, with 20 bases in the middle. The CDR3 loop is CASSLVSGGTRGEKLFF. The CDR3 bases are TGTGCCAGCAGTTTAGTTTCGGGCGGTACAAGGGGTGAAAAACTGTTTTTT.

This clonotype was seen a few times. The chain uses TRBV7-8 and TRBJ1-5; the D is unclear. V was trimmed by 0 bases and J by 4 bases, leaving 16 bases between them. The CDR3 covers 17 residues. From germline, CDR1 is SGHVS and CDR2 FQNEAQ. The CDR3, as DNA: TGTGCCAGCAGCTTAGCGATTTCGGGCAGGCAGAATCAGCCCCAGCATTTT. Translation: CASSLAISGRQNQPQHF. Using reference TRBV7-8 and TRBJ1-5 for the parts outside the CDR3, the full variable domain is GAGVSQSPRYKVAKRGQDVALRCDPISGHVSLFWYQQALGQGPEFLTYFQNEAQLDKSGLPSDRFFAERPEGSVSTLKIQRTQQEDSAVYLCASSLAISGRQNQPQHFGDGTRLSIL.

This clonotype was seen a few times. The chain employs TRBV5-5 and TRBJ2-2; D perhaps matches TRBD2 (5 bases). The germline V gene encodes CDR1 SGHKS and CDR2 YYEKEE (reference sequence). The CDR3 totals 14 residues. V lost 7 bases, J lost 5 bases, and 15 bases lay in between. The CDR3 DNA follows: TGTGCCAGCGCAAGCCTCCTAGCAACCGGGGAGCTGTTTTTT. Translating gives CASASLLATGELFF.

This clonotype was seen more than once but under ten times. The chain links TRBV12-3 or TRBV12-4 to TRBJ2-2, with 7 bases that match TRBD1. CDR3 length equals 12 residues. Unmatched junction bases numbered 4, after V lost 7 bases and J lost 8 bases. The CDR3 reads CASNRGSGELFF. CDR3 sequence (DNA): TGTGCCAGCAACAGGGGATCTGGGGAGCTGTTTTTT.

The chain is built from TRBV7-9 and TRBJ2-1; 7 bases are a match to TRBD2. V lost 8 bases and J lost 6; bases outside the gene matches: 13. The germline CDR1 and CDR2 sequences are SEHNR and FQNEAQ (reference sequence). The length of the CDR3 is 15 residues. The CDR3 loop reads CASGKGTIGSNEQFF. CDR3 sequence (DNA): TGTGCCAGCGGTAAGGGGACTATCGGGAGCAATGAGCAGTTCTTC.

The rearrangement joins TRBV7-2 to TRBJ1-4; D unresolved. The CDR3 sequence is 16 residues long. The V gene lost 2 bases and the J gene lost 5 bases, with 15 bases spanning the gap. CDR1 and CDR2 (germline): SGHTA, FQGNSA. The CDR3 region is CASSLFGRIPNEKLFF. The CDR3 region has the DNA TGTGCCAGCAGCTTATTCGGTCGGATCCCCAATGAAAAACTGTTTTTT.

This clonotype appeared a few times. The chain links TRBV5-1 to TRBJ2-1; D remains ambiguous. There are 16 residues in the CDR3. The germline V and J ends were trimmed by 4 bases and 0 bases, with 14 bases remaining between them. CDR1 and CDR2 from the germline V gene are SGHRS and YFSETQ. The DNA of the CDR3 is TGCGCCAGCAGCCGATCTACCTTCAGCTCCTACAATGAGCAGTTCTTC. Translating it yields CASSRSTFSSYNEQFF.

The table lists this clonotype with a few counts. This chain connects TRBV30 to TRBJ1-2, with 10 bases aligning to TRBD1. V lost 4 bases, J lost 8 bases, and 4 bases stayed unmatched. The CDR3 spans 12 residues. The germline gives CDR1 GTSNPN, CDR2 SVGIG (reference sequence). The CDR3 loop is CAWKGTGAGYTF. CDR3 in DNA: TGTGCCTGGAAAGGGACAGGGGCCGGCTACACCTTC.

This chain links TRBV10-3 with TRBJ1-2, with TRBD1 matching over 10 bases. V shed 7 bases and J 4 bases; nucleotides not matched to a gene: 9. The CDR3 runs to 15 residues. Germline V lookup: CDR1 ENHRY, CDR2 SYGVKD. CDR3: CAIKPGTGAGYGYTF. The DNA for the CDR3 is TGTGCCATCAAGCCCGGGACAGGGGCTGGCTATGGCTACACCTTC.

This clonotype was observed at least ten times. This chain connects TRBV12-3 or TRBV12-4 to TRBJ1-3; D call uncertain. V was shortened by 8 bases and J by 3 bases, with 14 bases between the two germline ends. The CDR3 sequence is 14 residues long. This chain's CDR3 is CASLTLASGNTIYF. The DNA of the CDR3 is TGTGCCAGCCTGACTCTGGCGAGTGGAAACACCATATATTTT.

The J gene is TRBJ2-5, the V gene TRBV29-1; D might be TRBD1 (6 bases). The J call may not be correct, given that the DNA end is closer to TRBJ2-1. The germline V gene encodes CDR1 SQVTM and CDR2 ANQGSEA. This CDR3 has 12 residues. In DNA, the CDR3 is TGCAGCGTTATTCAGGGGTTAGAGACCCAGTTCTTC. Its protein product is CSVIQGLETQFF.

This clonotype appeared a few times. A read error may account for a junction end that differs from germline. This chain uses TRBV20-1 with TRBJ2-3; TRBD2 aligns across 9 bases. The germline V gene encodes CDR1 DFQATT and CDR2 SNEGSKA (reference sequence). The CDR3 covers 14 residues. The CDR3 DNA sequence: TGCAGTGCAAGAGGACTAGCGAACACAGATACGCAGTATTTT. This translates into CSARGLANTDTQYF.

This clonotype was observed a handful of times. This sequence joins TRBV7-9 and TRBJ2-2; possibly TRBD2 for D (5 bases). The CDR3 spans 13 residues. V lost 5 bases, J lost 9 bases, and 13 bases lay in between. Germline CDR1 and CDR2: SEHNR and FQNEAQ (reference sequence). For the CDR3, the DNA is TGTGCCAGCAGCCTCGGGGTTGGATGGGAGCTGTTTTTT. It is translated as CASSLGVGWELFF.

The genes are TRBV10-3 and TRBJ2-5, with 9 bases lining up with TRBD2. This CDR3 comprises 14 residues. Germline V lookup: CDR1 ENHRY, CDR2 SYGVKD. The junction had 3 bases not matched to a gene; V was cut back by 4 bases and J by 3 bases. The CDR3 reads CAISGTSVEETQYF. Written as DNA, the CDR3 is TGTGCCATCAGTGGGACTAGCGTCGAAGAGACCCAGTACTTC.

This clonotype came up once. A much larger clonotype is one base distant, so this may be a read error. The chain employs TRBV27 and TRBJ2-3, with 7 bases aligning to TRBD2. CDR3 length: 15 residues. In germline, CDR1 is MNHEY, CDR2 SMNVEV (reference sequence). CDR3 residues: CASSAGVGYTDAQYF. The CDR3 DNA reads as TGTGCCAGCAGTGCGGGAGTGGGCTACACAGATGCGCAGTATTTT.

This clonotype has at least ten counts. The chain combines TRBV12-3 or TRBV12-4 with TRBJ2-3, with 9 bases that match TRBD2. The trim removed 3 bases at V and 3 bases at J, leaving 7 bases unmatched. This CDR3 region has 16 residues. The CDR3 protein is CASSFVAGVGTDTQYF. CDR3 nucleotide sequence: TGTGCCAGCAGTTTTGTAGCGGGAGTTGGAACAGATACGCAGTATTTT.

This clonotype came up a few times. The CDR3 region is CASSTSGGANTGELFF. The CDR3 DNA reads as TGTGCCAGCAGTACTTCAGGGGGCGCGAACACCGGGGAGCTGTTTTTT. The chain joins TRBV6-1 to TRBJ2-2, with 8 nucleotides matching TRBD1. Germline V gene data show CDR1 as MNHNS and CDR2 as SASEGT. Losses at the gene ends were 5 bases for V and 0 bases for J; bases not matched to a gene: 5. The CDR3 is 16 residues long.

This chain links TRBV5-1 with TRBJ2-7, with TRBD2 matching 7 bases. V was pared by 0 bases and J by 0 bases, with 6 bases of the junction left unmatched. The CDR3 consists of 16 residues. CDR1 is SGHRS and CDR2 is YFSETQ in the germline V gene. The CDR3 loop is CASSLASGGLSYEQYF. CDR3 nucleotides: TGCGCCAGCAGCTTGGCTTCGGGAGGCCTCTCCTACGAGCAGTACTTC.

The rearrangement uses TRBV12-3 or TRBV12-4 and TRBJ1-5; 8 bases fit TRBD1. Trimming took 0 bases from V and 10 from J; bases not matched to a gene: 11. The CDR3 is 16 residues long. CDR3 DNA sequence: TGTGCCAGCAGTTTAGCGGGCAGCCGGTCAGGGGGCCCCCAGCATTTT. Amino acid sequence: CASSLAGSRSGGPQHF.

There are a few counts of this clonotype. This chain joins TRBV19 and TRBJ2-7, with TRBD1 matching over 8 bases. Trimming removed 5 bases from V and 4 bases from J; junction bases left unmatched: 16. This CDR3 spans 17 amino acids. The germline V gene has CDR1 LNHDA and CDR2 SQIVND (reference sequence). CDR3 sequence reads: CASSPLRQGKFSYEQYF. The CDR3 nucleotides read TGTGCCAGTAGTCCCCTCAGACAGGGGAAATTCTCGTACGAGCAGTACTTC.

This clonotype was seen more than once but under ten times. This chain connects TRBV9 to TRBJ2-3; D is possibly TRBD2 (6 bases). Trimming removed 6 bases from V and 1 base from J, with 18 bases in between. Per germline, CDR1 SGDLS and CDR2 YYNGEE. There are 16 residues in the CDR3. CDR3 loop: CASTAGRGRGTDTQYF. The DNA for the CDR3 is TGTGCCAGCACCGCCGGACGGGGGAGAGGCACAGATACGCAGTATTTT.

This clonotype was seen many times. The V call is TRBV28, the J call TRBJ2-7, with D perhaps assigned TRBD1 or TRBD2 (5 bases each). Trimming took 6 bases from V and 2 from J, leaving 11 bases between them. The CDR3 loop spans 13 amino acids. Germline V lookup: CDR1 MDHEN, CDR2 SYDVKM. CDR3 region: CASRSGAAYEQYF. The CDR3 nucleotides read TGTGCCAGCAGATCCGGGGCCGCCTACGAGCAGTACTTC. The variable domain in full, completed from reference TRBV28 and TRBJ2-7, reads DVKVTQSSRYLVKRTGEKVFLECVQDMDHENMFWYRQDPGLGLRLIYFSYDVKMKEKGDIPEGYSVSREKKERFSLILESASTNQTSMYLCASRSGAAYEQYFGPGTRLTVT.

V gene TRBV4-1 combines with J gene TRBJ2-3, with 10 bases identical to TRBD2. CDR1 and CDR2 (germline): MGHRA, YSYEKL. Unmatched junction bases numbered 9, after V lost 0 bases and J lost 0 bases. This CDR3 is built from 19 residues. The CDR3 spells CASSQDGGSGRPSTDTQYF. The CDR3 region has the DNA TGCGCCAGCAGCCAAGATGGTGGTAGCGGGAGGCCCAGCACAGATACGCAGTATTTT.

This clonotype was recorded many times. CDR3 bases: TGTGCCAGCAGTTTAGCGGACAGAGCTAACTATGGCTACACCTTC. Translated, it gives CASSLADRANYGYTF. The V gene is TRBV12-3 or TRBV12-4, the J gene TRBJ1-2; D possibly corresponds to TRBD1 (6 bases). The CDR3 contains 15 residues. V was clipped by 0 bases and J by 0 bases, with 8 bases between them.